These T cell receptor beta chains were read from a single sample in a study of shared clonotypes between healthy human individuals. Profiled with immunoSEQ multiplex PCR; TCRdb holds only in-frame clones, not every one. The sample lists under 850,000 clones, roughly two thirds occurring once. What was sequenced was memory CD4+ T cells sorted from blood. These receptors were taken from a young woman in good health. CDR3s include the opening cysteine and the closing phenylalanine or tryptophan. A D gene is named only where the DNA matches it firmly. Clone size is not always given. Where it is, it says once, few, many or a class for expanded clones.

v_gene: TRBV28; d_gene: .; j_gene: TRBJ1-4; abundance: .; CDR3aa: CASSMDVGEKLFF; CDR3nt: TGTGCCAGCAGTATGGACGTGGGGGAAAAACTGTTTTTT
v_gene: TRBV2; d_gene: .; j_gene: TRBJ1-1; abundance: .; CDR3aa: CASSYLGGGTEAFF; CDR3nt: TGTGCCAGCAGTTACCTAGGAGGTGGCACTGAAGCTTTCTTT
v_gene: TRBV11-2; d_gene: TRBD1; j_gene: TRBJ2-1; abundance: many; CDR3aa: CASSSGQGYNEQFF; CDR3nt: TGTGCCAGCAGCTCGGGACAGGGGTACAATGAGCAGTTCTTC
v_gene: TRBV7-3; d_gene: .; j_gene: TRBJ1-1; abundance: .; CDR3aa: CASSPYVSSEAFF; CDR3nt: TGTGCCAGCAGTCCCTATGTCAGCAGTGAAGCTTTCTTT
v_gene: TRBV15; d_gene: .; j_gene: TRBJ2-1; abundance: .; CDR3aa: CATSSPWKSSYNEQFF; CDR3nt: TGTGCCACCAGCAGTCCCTGGAAGAGCTCCTACAATGAGCAGTTCTTC
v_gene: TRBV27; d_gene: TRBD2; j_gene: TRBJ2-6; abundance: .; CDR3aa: CASSSYLAGESSGANVLTF; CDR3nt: TGTGCCAGCAGTTCGTACTTAGCGGGAGAAAGCTCTGGGGCCAACGTCCTGACTTTC
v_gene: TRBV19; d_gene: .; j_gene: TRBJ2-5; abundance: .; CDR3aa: CASSPGRRETQYF; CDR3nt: TGTGCCAGTAGTCCCGGGCGGCGAGAGACCCAGTACTTC
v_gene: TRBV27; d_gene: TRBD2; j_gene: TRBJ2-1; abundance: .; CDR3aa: CASSLTSGNYNEQFF; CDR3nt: TGTGCCAGCAGTTTGACTAGCGGGAACTACAATGAGCAGTTCTTC
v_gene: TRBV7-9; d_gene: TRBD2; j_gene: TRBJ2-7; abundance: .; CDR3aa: CASSGTSGTPYEQYF; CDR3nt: TGTGCCAGCAGCGGGACTAGCGGGACACCCTACGAGCAGTACTTC
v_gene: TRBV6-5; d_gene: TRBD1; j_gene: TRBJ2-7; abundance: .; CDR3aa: CASSRDSPYEQYF; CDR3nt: TGTGCCAGCAGCCGGGACAGCCCCTACGAGCAGTACTTC
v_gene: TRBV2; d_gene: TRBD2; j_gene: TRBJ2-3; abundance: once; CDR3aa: CASRRPTSGASTDTQYF; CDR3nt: TGTGCCAGCAGGCGGCCGACTAGCGGGGCTAGCACAGATACGCAGTATTTT
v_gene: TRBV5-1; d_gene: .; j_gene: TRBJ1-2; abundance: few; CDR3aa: CASSLSGDGYTF; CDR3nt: TGCGCCAGCAGCTTGTCCGGGGATGGCTACACCTTC
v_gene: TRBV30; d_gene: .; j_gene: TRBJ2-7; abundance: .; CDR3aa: CAWRLGYEQYF; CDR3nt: TGTGCCTGGAGGTTAGGTTACGAGCAGTACTTC
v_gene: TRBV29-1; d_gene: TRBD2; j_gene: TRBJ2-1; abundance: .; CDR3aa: CSVGRTSGNHEQFF; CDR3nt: TGCAGCGTTGGTAGGACTAGCGGGAACCATGAGCAGTTCTTC
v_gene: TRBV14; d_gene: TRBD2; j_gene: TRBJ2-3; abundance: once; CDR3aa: CASSLRTSGVRDTQYF; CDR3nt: TGTGCCAGCAGCCTACGGACTAGCGGGGTGAGAGATACGCAGTATTTT
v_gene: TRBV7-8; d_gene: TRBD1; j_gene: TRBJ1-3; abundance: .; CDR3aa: CASSSAPGTDGNTIYF; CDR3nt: TGTGCCAGCAGCTCCGCCCCCGGGACAGATGGAAACACCATATATTTT
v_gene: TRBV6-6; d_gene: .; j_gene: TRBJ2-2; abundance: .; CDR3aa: CASSYWGANTGELFF; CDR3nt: TGTGCCAGCAGTTACTGGGGAGCGAACACCGGGGAGCTGTTTTTT
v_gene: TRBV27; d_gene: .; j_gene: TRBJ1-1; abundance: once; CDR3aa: CASSYLGTGVGSEAFF; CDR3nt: TGTGCCAGCAGTTACCTGGGGACGGGGGTTGGCTCTGAAGCTTTCTTT
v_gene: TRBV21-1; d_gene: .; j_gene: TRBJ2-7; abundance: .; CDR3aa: CASSRGNSSYEQYF; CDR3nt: TGTGCCAGCAGCCGGGGAAATAGCTCCTACGAGCAGTACTTC
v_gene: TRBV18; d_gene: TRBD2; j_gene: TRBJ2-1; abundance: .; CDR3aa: CASSPVAGSNNEQFF; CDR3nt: TGTGCCAGCTCACCAGTAGCGGGAAGCAACAATGAGCAGTTCTTC
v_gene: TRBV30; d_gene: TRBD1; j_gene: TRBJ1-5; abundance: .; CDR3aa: CAWNDRVNNQPQHF; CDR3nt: TGTGCCTGGAATGACAGGGTGAATAATCAGCCCCAGCATTTT
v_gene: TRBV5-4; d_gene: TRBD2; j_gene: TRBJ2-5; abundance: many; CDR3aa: CASSSAGGPGETQYF; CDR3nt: TGTGCCAGCAGCTCAGCGGGAGGGCCGGGGGAGACCCAGTACTTC
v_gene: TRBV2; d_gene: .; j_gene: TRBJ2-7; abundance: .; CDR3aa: CASSEASRGTYEQYF; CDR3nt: TGTGCCAGCAGTGAAGCTTCCCGGGGGACCTACGAGCAGTACTTC
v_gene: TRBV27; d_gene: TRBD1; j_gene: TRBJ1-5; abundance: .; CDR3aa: CASSLSRGTGGNQPQHF; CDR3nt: TGTGCCAGCAGTTTATCGCGGGGGACAGGGGGCAATCAGCCCCAGCATTTT
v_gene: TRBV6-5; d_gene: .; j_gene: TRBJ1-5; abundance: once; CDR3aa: CASRRGLDQPQHF; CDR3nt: TGTGCCAGCAGGCGGGGGCTGGATCAGCCCCAGCATTTT
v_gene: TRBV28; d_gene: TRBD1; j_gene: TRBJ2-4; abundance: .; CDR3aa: CATGSRDRVNIQYF; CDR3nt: TGTGCCACCGGGAGCCGGGACAGGGTTAACATTCAGTACTTC
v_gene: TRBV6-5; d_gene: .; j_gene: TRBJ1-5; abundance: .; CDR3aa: CASRRGLGQPQHF; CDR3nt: TGTGCCAGCAGAAGAGGGCTTGGTCAGCCCCAGCATTTT
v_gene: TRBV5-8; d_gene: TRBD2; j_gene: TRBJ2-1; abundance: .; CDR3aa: CASSDGTSGSSYNEQFF; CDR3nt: TGTGCCAGCAGCGACGGGACTAGCGGGAGTTCCTACAATGAGCAGTTCTTC
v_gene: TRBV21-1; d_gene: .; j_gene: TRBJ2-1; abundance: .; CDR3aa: CASTGLAGGAYNEQFF; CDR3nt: TGTGCCAGCACCGGACTAGCGGGAGGTGCCTACAATGAGCAGTTCTTC
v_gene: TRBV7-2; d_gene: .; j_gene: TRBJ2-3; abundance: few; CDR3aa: CASSLYLSTDTQYF; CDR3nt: TGTGCCAGCAGCCTCTACCTGAGCACAGATACGCAGTATTTT
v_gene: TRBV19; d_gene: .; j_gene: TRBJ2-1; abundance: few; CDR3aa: CASSPFGEAQFF; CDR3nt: TGTGCCAGTAGTCCCTTCGGCGAGGCGCAGTTCTTC
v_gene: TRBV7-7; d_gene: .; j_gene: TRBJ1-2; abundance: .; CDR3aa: CASSLVRQGYTF; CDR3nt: TGTGCCAGCAGCTTAGTAAGGCAAGGCTACACCTTC
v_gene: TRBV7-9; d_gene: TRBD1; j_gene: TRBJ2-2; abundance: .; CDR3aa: CASSLPGQGFGELFF; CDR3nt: TGTGCCAGCAGCTTACCGGGACAGGGCTTTGGGGAGCTGTTTTTT
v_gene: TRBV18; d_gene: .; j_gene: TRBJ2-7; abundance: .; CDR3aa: CASSLTRSEQYF; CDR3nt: TGTGCCAGCTCATTGACTAGGAGCGAGCAGTACTTC
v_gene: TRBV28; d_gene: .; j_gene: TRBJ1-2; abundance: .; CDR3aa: CASRTSWKARGYTF; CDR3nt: TGTGCCAGCAGAACCTCGTGGAAAGCCCGCGGCTACACCTTC
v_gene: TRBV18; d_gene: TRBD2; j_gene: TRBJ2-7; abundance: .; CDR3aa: CASSHPGLDEQYF; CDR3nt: TGTGCCAGCTCACACCCGGGACTAGACGAGCAGTACTTC
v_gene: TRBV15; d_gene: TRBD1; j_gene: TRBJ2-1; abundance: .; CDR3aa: CATSRDKSTGSGNEQFF; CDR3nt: TGTGCCACCAGCAGAGATAAGTCGACAGGGAGTGGAAATGAGCAGTTCTTC
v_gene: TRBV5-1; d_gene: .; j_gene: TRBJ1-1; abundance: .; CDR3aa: CASSLGQAKNTEAFF; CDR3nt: TGCGCCAGCAGCTTGGGACAGGCGAAGAACACTGAAGCTTTCTTT